Presented here are 8 T cell receptor beta chains from one specimen sequenced in a study of cytomegalovirus exposure and HLA in healthy donors. Researchers ran the PCR with 60 Vbeta and 13 Jbeta primers. The data were produced by immunoSEQ multiplex PCR, yet TCRdb's version contains in-frame clones alone and is incomplete. The sample carries about 260,000 clones, more than 55% recorded once. The sequenced sample was PBMCs. These receptors originate from a female donor in good health and CMV-seronegative.

This clone was detected only a few times. The V and J genes are TRBV5-6 and TRBJ1-1, with 11 bases identical to TRBD1. This CDR3 contains 16 residues. Germline CDR1 reads SGHDT; CDR2 reads YYEEEE. V shed 3 bases, J shed 3 bases, and the junction held 7 bases outside the gene matches. CDR3 protein: CASSSGQGAQDTEAFF. CDR3 bases: TGTGCCAGCAGCTCCGGACAGGGGGCTCAGGACACTGAAGCTTTCTTT. The variable domain in full, with the rest retrieved from reference TRBV5-6 and TRBJ1-1, is DAGVTQSPTHLIKTRGQQVTLRCSPKSGHDTVSWYQQALGQGPQFIFQYYEEEERQRGNFPDRFSGHQFPNYSSELNVNALLLGDSALYLCASSSGQGAQDTEAFFGQGTRLTVV.

The V gene is TRBV9, the J gene TRBJ2-1, with D possibly being TRBD1 (5 bases). Trimming took 4 bases from V and 5 from J, leaving 19 bases between them. This CDR3 contains 16 residues. Per the germline V gene, CDR1 is SGDLS and CDR2 is YYNGEE. CDR3 sequence: CASSPRFDWGDNEQFF. DNA of the CDR3: TGTGCCAGCAGCCCCCGCTTCGACTGGGGCGACAATGAGCAGTTCTTC.

The chain couples TRBV6-1 to TRBJ2-5; 10 nucleotides match TRBD1. The end of the DNA fits TRBJ2-7 better, so the J call may be wrong. This CDR3 has 14 amino acids. Per germline, CDR1 MNHNS and CDR2 SASEGT. CDR3 bases: TGTGCCAGCAGTCCGGGACAGGGGATCAACGAGCAGTACTTC. This codes for CASSPGQGINEQYF.

V and J are TRBV30 and TRBJ1-2; no reliable D call. V was shortened by 3 bases and J by 1 base, with 6 bases between the two germline ends. This CDR3 has 12 amino acids. Germline V CDR1 and CDR2: GTSNPN, SVGIG (reference sequence). The CDR3 here is CAWRQDNYGYTF. In DNA, the CDR3 is TGTGCCTGGAGGCAGGATAACTATGGCTACACCTTC. Using reference TRBV30 and TRBJ1-2 for the parts outside the CDR3, the full variable domain is SQTIHQWPATLVQPVGSPLSLECTVEGTSNPNLYWYRQAAGRGLQLLFYSVGIGQISSEVPQNLSASRPQDRQFILSSKKLLLSDSGFYLCAWRQDNYGYTFGSGTRLTVV.

Remarks on this clone: A junction boundary mismatches the germline segment, possibly from a read error. The V gene is TRBV5-1, the J gene TRBJ1-2; D uncertain. This CDR3 contains 12 residues. Looked up from germline, CDR1 is SGHRS and CDR2 is YFSETQ. In nucleotides, the CDR3 is TGTGCCAGCAGCACTGACCCGGAGAGCTACACCTTC. Its translation is CASSTDPESYTF.

The V gene is TRBV7-2, the J gene TRBJ2-1; 9 bases line up with TRBD2. The germline V gene has CDR1 SGHTA and CDR2 FQGNSA. The V and J ends lost 5 bases and 10 bases, in that order; junction bases with no gene match: 3. The CDR3 is 12 amino acids. This CDR3 reads CASSGLAQEQFF. The CDR3 coding sequence is TGTGCCAGCAGCGGACTAGCGCAGGAGCAGTTCTTC. The variable domain in full, completed from reference TRBV7-2 and TRBJ2-1, reads GAGVSQSPSNKVTEKGKDVELRCDPISGHTALYWYRQSLGQGLEFLIYFQGNSAPDKSGLPSDRFSAERTGGSVSTLTIQRTQQEDSAVYLCASSGLAQEQFFGPGTRLTVL.

The chain joins TRBV6-6 to TRBJ1-1, with D perhaps matching TRBD1 (5 bases). CDR1 is MNHNY and CDR2 is SVGAGI in the germline V gene (reference sequence). The CDR3 loop spans 13 amino acids. Trimming took off 6 bases at V and 10 bases at J, with 18 bases between the two ends. The CDR3 DNA reads as TGTGCCAGCAGGGCTGGACAAGGTTTGTCAGCTTTCTTT. Its translation: CASRAGQGLSAFF.

The chain is built from TRBV5-6 and TRBJ1-5; 10 bases align to TRBD1. CDR3 length equals 18 residues. Looked up from germline, CDR1 is SGHDT and CDR2 is YYEEEE. The ends lost 3 bases at V and 4 bases at J; junction bases unmatched: 13. Here the CDR3 reads CASSSGVTGQGMNQPQHF. The CDR3 nucleotides read TGTGCCAGCAGCTCGGGCGTTACGGGACAGGGGATGAATCAGCCCCAGCATTTT.